Described below is a single T cell receptor beta chain sequence and its context. It lacks a known antigen. Base quality data are lacking; no much larger clone is found one base away. From the cysteine through the phenylalanine, the CDR3 covers 15 amino acids. Of all the DNA, just the CDR3 is kept, 45 bases in frame from base 1. According to the germline V gene, CDR1 reads MNHEY and CDR2 reads SVGAGI. The V and J ends are trimmed by 0 bases and 7 bases, leaving 15 bases between them. The goal of deep resolution MiSeq sequencing was a depth between 1 in 1 million and 1 in 200,000 T cells, and coverage averaged 10x per clonotype. The immunoSEQ hsTCRB Kit was used to generate the TCR beta libraries. Per the source publication's procedure: The data were analyzed with ImmunoSEQ Analyzer and ImmunoSEQ Data Assistant, and V, D and J gene assignments followed IMGT definitions. Clonality was computed as one minus normalized Shannon entropy of productive rearrangement frequencies, ranging from 0 to 1. Only overrepresented clonotypes making up at least 0.05% of each patient's repertoire were included in the public clonotype analysis. More than ten repertoires from age-matched healthy donors, obtained from immuneACCESS, served as clonality controls. Held by TCRdb, this immuneACCESS table contains in-frame sequences only and omits some clones. Under half of the omission traces to an unresolved V gene where checked; the cause of the rest is unknown. The D gene and trimming were derived from the DNA, and the V and J assignments and clone size from that table. The sample profile shows about 200,000 clones; 75% to 80% of them were found once. The ten top clones hold about an eighth of the sample.

These data originate in a study of cytotoxic CD8 clonotypes in ibrutinib-treated CLL (dated by TCRdb to the early 2020s). Study-wide context: The cohort included approximately 15 treatment-naive and some 10 relapsed/refractory patients; roughly 17 were IGHV unmutated. Responses were partial in some 24 patients and complete in 2; after median about 70 months follow-up, about 14 stayed in remission and some twelve progressed. The response samples were drawn at a median of roughly twelve months into treatment, with a range of about 6 to 40 months. On average, each sample yielded 255,043 productive templates and around 100,000 productive rearrangements. Longitudinal samples were obtainable from about 30% of the roughly 90 participants in the trial. Cryopreserved peripheral blood mononuclear cells were collected before treatment, at response, and at either disease progression or sustained remission. Every sample from remission and from progressive disease was obtained while the patients were still on ibrutinib. The research as a whole found: Baseline clonality was found to be higher than that of age-matched healthy donors and was strongly correlated with circulating CD8+ T-cell counts. Sampling times were not matched between sustained-remission and progressing patients, and lymph node repertoires were not studied. Clonality rose at ibrutinib response, remained stable during sustained remission, and dropped back toward baseline at progression. Public clonotypes were rare and either contracted or stayed stable during treatment, and the rise in clonality at ibrutinib response reflected the expansion of private clonotypes.

In the paper's terms, the time point label means: 12 to 13 months on ibrutinib. For TCR beta library preparation, approximately 1.8 micrograms of genomic DNA was extracted from cryopreserved PBMCs. Longitudinal blood samples from CLL patients on ibrutinib monotherapy underwent high-throughput TCR beta sequencing. The patients were enrolled in a single-center, open-label phase 2 trial of ibrutinib monotherapy. The source was PBMCs, collected after 12 months of ibrutinib treatment. This sequence was found in a human donor with chronic lymphocytic leukemia. Recombination joined TRBV6-5 with TRBJ1-2, with TRBD1 as a weak D call on 5 bases. The nucleotides are TGTGCCAGCAGTTACTCGACTGGGGGAAGAGGTGGCTACACCTTC. It translates as CASSYSTGGRGGYTF.